This TCR beta chain comes out of a study of T cell repertoires in cytomegalovirus infection (dated by TCRdb to about 2019). For context, the study as a whole: The peptide stimulations were aimed at well-studied HLA-B-restricted epitopes as well as recently identified HLA-C-restricted CMV epitopes, whose presentation resists viral immunomodulation. Donor HLA type was relevant to the analysis, because carriage of CMV infection together with the matching HLA type was indicated by public TCR beta signatures.

Interpreted using the paper, the treatment or condition label stands for: in vitro stimulation with specific CMV peptide epitopes to enrich CMV-specific T cells. Sequencing instrument: Illumina HiSeq 1500. TCRdb's own reprocessing of the public reads used fastp at Q25 and MiXCR and kept productive beta chains. A single entry per CDR3 protein holds the most common genes and DNA from its merged rows. Recorded for this sample are under 850,000 distinct CDR3 sequences; around 32% of them occurred a single time. The ten biggest clones cover roughly 18% of the sample. Trimming removed 2 bases from V and 7 bases from J, leaving 22 bases between the germline ends. The CDR3 has 17 amino acids, counting the end cysteine and phenylalanine. Only the CDR3 DNA is retained, 51 bases long and in frame from the first base. The germline V gene encodes CDR1 MDHEN and CDR2 SYDVKM. For this clonotype: Its specific antigen is unknown. No base quality values were provided; no much bigger clone lies one nucleotide off.

Broad study findings and their caveats: The ex vivo response was dominated by HLA-C-restricted CMV-specific TCR beta clonotypes, and the single most frequent clonotype in two of eight donors was supplied by these HLA-C-restricted clonotypes. In both this cohort and an independent cohort of more than 350 donors, the cumulative frequency of public TCR beta family members distinguished carriers of CMV infection plus the relevant HLA type.

The input for sequencing was cultured PBMCs, taken from culture after CMV antigen stimulation. This TCR was sampled from a human donor in good health (CMV status not recorded). Some clones in this sample may be carry-over from other donors' samples. The rearrangement combines TRBV28 with TRBJ2-3, with the D gene tentatively TRBD1 or TRBD2, based on 6 matching bases in each. At the DNA level, the sequence is TGTGCCAGCAGTTTAAGTCGGCGGGACATCGAGAATTATACGCAGTATTTT. It translates as CASSLSRRDIENYTQYF. Where the CDR3 stops, the reference TRBV28 and TRBJ2-3 genes take over; the full variable domain is DVKVTQSSRYLVKRTGEKVFLECVQDMDHENMFWYRQDPGLGLRLIYFSYDVKMKEKGDIPEGYSVSREKKERFSLILESASTNQTSMYLCASSLSRRDIENYTQYFGPGTRLTVL.